This TCR beta chain is from a study of CD8+CD57+ T cells in acquired aplastic anemia. About the study: Sorted CD4+ and CD8+ cells gave an average of approximately 3 ug of DNA. Healthy donors yielded some 9.9 million CD4+ cell reads on average.

Study conclusions and caveats: Significant differences in CD8+ Simpson's diversity were not observed between patients and controls.

Trimming took 4 bases from V and 4 from J; bases not matched to a gene: 3. Germline V gene data show CDR1 as SNHLY and CDR2 as FYNNEI. The CDR3 is 14 residues long. Investigators profiled TCR beta VDJ and CDR3 from genomic DNA template. Using its own MiXCR run on the reads, TCRdb lists one record per CDR3 protein. The data contain about 80,000 distinct CDR3 sequences, 40% to 50% of them singletons. There are a few counts of this clonotype. What it binds is unknown. The V gene is TRBV2, the J gene TRBJ1-5; TRBD1 agrees at 8 bases. This TCR came from a human donor in good health, serving as a control. The sequencing input was sorted CD4+, CD8+, or CD8+CD57+ T cells (not recorded which) from PBMCs. CDR3 DNA: TGTGCCAGCAGTGTGGACAGGGCAAATCAGCCCCAGCATTTT. It encodes CASSVDRANQPQHF.